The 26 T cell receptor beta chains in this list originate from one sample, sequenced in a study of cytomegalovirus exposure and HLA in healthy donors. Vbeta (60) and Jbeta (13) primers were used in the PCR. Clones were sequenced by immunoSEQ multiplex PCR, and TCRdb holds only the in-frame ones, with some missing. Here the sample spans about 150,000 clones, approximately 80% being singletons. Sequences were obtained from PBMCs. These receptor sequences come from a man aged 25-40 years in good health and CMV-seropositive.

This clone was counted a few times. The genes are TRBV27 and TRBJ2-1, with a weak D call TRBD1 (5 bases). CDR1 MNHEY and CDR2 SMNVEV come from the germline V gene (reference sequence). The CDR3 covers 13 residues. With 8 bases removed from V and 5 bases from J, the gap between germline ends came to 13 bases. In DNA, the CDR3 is TGTGCCAGCTGTACAGACAGCCACAATGAGCAGTTCTTC. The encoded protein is CASCTDSHNEQFF.

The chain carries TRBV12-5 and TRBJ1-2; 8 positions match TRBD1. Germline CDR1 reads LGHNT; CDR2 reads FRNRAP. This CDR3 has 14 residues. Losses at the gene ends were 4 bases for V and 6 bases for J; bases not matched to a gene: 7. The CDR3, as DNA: TGTGCTAGTGGTTCGCAACCACAGGGGGATGGCTACACCTTC. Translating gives CASGSQPQGDGYTF.

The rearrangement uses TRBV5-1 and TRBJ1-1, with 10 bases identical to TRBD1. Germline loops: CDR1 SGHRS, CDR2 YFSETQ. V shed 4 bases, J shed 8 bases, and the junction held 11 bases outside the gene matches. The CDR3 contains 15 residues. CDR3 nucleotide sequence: TGCGCCAGCAGCCTAACCGGGACAGGGGAAAGAGAAGCTTTCTTT. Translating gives CASSLTGTGEREAFF.

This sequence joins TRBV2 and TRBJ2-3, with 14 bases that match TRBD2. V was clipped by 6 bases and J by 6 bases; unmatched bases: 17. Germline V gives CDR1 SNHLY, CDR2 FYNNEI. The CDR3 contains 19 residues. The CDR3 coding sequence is TGTGCCAGCAGCGAGTACCCCCAGGGGACTAGCGGGAGTTCGGATACGCAGTATTTT. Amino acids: CASSEYPQGTSGSSDTQYF. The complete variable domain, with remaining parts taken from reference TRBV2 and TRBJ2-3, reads EPEVTQTPSHQVTQMGQEVILRCVPISNHLYFYWYRQILGQKVEFLVSFYNNEISEKSEIFDDQFSVERPDGSNFTLKIRSTKLEDSAMYFCASSEYPQGTSGSSDTQYFGPGTRLTVL.

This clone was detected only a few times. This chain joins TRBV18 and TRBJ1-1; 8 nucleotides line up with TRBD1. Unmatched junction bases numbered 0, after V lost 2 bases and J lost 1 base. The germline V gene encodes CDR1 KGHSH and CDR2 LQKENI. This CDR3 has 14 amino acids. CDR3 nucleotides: TGTGCCAGCTCACCAGGACAGGGGAACACTGAAGCTTTCTTT. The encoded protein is CASSPGQGNTEAFF. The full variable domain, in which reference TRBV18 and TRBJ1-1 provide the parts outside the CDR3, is NAGVMQNPRHLVRRRGQEARLRCSPMKGHSHVYWYRQLPEEGLKFMVYLQKENIIDESGMPKERFSAEFPKEGPSILRIQQVVRGDSAAYFCASSPGQGNTEAFFGQGTRLTVV.

CDR3 nucleotide sequence: TGTGCCAGCAGTTGGGGCCAGCGGGAGAAGGGGAATGAGCAGTTCTTC. Translation: CASSWGQREKGNEQFF. The chain carries TRBV6-6 and TRBJ2-1; 8 positions agree with TRBD2. Trimming removed 4 bases from V and 7 bases from J; junction bases left unmatched: 12. The V gene's germline CDR1 is MNHNY and CDR2 SVGAGI (reference sequence). This CDR3 has 16 residues.

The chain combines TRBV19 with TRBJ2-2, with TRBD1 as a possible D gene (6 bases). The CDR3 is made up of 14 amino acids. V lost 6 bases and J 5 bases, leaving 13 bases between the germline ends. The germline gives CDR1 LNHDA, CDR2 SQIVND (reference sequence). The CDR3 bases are TGTGCCAGTAGATTGGGGGCTGGGACCGGGGAGCTGTTTTTT. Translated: CASRLGAGTGELFF. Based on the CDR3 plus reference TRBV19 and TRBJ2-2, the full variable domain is DGGITQSPKYLFRKEGQNVTLSCEQNLNHDAMYWYRQDPGQGLRLIYYSQIVNDFQKGDIAEGYSVSREKKESFPLTVTSAQKNPTAFYLCASRLGAGTGELFFGEGSRLTVL.

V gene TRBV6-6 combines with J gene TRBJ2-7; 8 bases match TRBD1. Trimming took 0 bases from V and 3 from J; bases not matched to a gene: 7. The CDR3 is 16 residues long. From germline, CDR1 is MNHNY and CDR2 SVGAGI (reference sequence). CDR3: CASSYSDRGYFYEQYF. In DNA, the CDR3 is TGTGCCAGCAGTTACTCAGACAGGGGATACTTCTACGAGCAGTACTTC.

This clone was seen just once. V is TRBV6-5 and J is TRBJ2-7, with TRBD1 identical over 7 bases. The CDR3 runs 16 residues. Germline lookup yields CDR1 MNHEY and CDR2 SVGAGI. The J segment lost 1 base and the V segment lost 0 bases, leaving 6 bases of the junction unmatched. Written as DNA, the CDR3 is TGTGCCAGCAGTTACTCAGCGGCAGGGGGTTCCTACGAGCAGTACTTC. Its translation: CASSYSAAGGSYEQYF.

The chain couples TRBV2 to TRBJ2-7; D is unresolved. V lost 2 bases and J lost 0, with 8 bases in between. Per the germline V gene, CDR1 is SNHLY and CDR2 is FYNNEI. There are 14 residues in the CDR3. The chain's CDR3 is CASSERVNSYEQYF. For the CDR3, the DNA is TGTGCCAGCAGTGAACGGGTCAACTCCTACGAGCAGTACTTC.

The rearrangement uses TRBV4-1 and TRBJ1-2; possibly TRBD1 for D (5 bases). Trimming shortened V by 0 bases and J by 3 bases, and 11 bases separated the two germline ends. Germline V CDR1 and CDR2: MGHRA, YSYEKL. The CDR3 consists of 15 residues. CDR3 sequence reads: CASSQEGGPDYGYTF. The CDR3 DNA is TGCGCCAGCAGCCAAGAGGGGGGTCCTGACTATGGCTACACCTTC.

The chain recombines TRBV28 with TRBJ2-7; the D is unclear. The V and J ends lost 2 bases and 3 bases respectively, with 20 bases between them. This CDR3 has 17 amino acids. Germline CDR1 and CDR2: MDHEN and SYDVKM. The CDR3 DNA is TGTGCCAGCAGTTTAGGTGTCACCCGAATGATAGTCTACGAGCAGTACTTC. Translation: CASSLGVTRMIVYEQYF.

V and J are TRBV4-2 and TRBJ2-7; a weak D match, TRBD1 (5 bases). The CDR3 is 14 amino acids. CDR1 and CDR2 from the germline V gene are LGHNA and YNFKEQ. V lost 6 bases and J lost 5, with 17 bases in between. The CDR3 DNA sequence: TGTGCCAGCAGTCTCCTAGGGGAAATGGACGAGCAGTACTTC. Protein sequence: CASSLLGEMDEQYF.

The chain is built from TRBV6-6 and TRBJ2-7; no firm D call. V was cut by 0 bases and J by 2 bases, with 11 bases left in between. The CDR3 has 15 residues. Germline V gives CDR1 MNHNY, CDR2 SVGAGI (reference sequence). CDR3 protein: CASSYSIASAYEQYF. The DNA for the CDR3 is TGTGCCAGCAGTTACTCGATTGCGTCGGCCTACGAGCAGTACTTC.

The CDR3: CASSRSSSNQPQHF. The CDR3 nucleotides are TGTGCCAGCAGTCGGAGCAGTAGCAATCAGCCCCAGCATTTT. The V and J genes are TRBV6-5 and TRBJ1-5; D is uncertain. The V gene's germline CDR1 is MNHEY and CDR2 SVGAGI. The CDR3 extends over 14 amino acids. The V end lost 5 bases, the J end lost 0 bases, and 8 bases lay between the germline ends.

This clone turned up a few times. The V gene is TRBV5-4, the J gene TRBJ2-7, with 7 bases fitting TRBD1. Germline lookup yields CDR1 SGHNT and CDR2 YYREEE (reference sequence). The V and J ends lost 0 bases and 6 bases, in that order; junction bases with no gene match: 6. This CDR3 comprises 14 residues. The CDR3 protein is CASSLDRGSGEQYF. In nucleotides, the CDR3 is TGTGCCAGCAGCTTGGACAGGGGTTCTGGCGAGCAGTACTTC.

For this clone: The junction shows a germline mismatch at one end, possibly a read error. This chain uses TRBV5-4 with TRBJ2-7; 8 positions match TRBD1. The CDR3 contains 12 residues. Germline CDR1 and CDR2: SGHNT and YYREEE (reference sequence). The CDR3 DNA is TGTGCCAGCAGCTTGGATACAGGGGGTTCTGCCTTC. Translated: CASSLDTGGSAF.

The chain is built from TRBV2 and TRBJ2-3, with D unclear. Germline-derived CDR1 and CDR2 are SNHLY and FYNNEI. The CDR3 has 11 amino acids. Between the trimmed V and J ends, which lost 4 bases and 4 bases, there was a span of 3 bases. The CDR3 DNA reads TGTGCCAGCAGTGTATCAGATACGCAGTATTTT. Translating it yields CASSVSDTQYF.

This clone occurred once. The CDR3 bases are TGCAGCGTTGGGACAGTGTACGAGCAGTACTTC. Residues: CSVGTVYEQYF. The chain recombines TRBV29-1 with TRBJ2-7, with D possibly TRBD1 on 6 matching bases. The CDR3 spans 11 residues. The V gene's germline CDR1 is SQVTM and CDR2 ANQGSEA. V was clipped by 4 bases and J by 4 bases, with 8 bases between them.

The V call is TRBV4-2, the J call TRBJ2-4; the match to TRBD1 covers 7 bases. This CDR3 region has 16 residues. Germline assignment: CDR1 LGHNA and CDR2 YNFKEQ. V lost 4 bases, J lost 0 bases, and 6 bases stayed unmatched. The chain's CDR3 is CASSPETGKAKNIQYF. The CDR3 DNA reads TGTGCCAGCAGCCCCGAGACAGGGAAAGCCAAAAACATTCAGTACTTC.

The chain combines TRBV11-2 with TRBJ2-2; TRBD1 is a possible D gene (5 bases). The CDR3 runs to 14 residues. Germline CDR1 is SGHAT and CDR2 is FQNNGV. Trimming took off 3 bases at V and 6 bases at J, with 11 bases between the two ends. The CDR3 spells CASSLAGNSGELFF. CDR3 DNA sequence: TGTGCCAGCAGCTTGGCAGGGAATTCCGGGGAGCTGTTTTTT.

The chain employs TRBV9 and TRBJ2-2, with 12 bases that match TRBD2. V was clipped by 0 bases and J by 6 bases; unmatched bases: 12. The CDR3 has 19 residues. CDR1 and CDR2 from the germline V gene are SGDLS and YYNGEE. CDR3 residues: CASSVDILAGGLGAGELFF. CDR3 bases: TGTGCCAGCAGCGTAGACATTCTAGCGGGAGGGCTCGGAGCCGGGGAGCTGTTTTTT.

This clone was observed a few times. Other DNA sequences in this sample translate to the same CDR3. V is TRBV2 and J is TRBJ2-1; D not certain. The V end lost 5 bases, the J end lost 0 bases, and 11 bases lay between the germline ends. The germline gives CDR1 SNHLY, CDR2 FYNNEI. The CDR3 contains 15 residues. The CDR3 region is CASSFKESSYNEQFF. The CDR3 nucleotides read TGTGCCAGCAGTTTCAAAGAGAGCTCCTACAATGAGCAGTTCTTC.

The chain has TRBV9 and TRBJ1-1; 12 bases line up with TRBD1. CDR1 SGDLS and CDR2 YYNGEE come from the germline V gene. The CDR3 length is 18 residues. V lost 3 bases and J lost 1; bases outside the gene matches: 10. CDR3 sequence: CASSAWGGTGGTNTEAFF. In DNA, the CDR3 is TGTGCCAGCAGCGCGTGGGGGGGGACAGGGGGCACGAACACTGAAGCTTTCTTT.

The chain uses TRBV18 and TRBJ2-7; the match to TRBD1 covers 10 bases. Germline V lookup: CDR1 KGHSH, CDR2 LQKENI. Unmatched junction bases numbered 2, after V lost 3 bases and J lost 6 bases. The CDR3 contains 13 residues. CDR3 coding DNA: TGTGCCAGCTCACCGGGACAGGGGACCGAGCAGTACTTC. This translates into CASSPGQGTEQYF.

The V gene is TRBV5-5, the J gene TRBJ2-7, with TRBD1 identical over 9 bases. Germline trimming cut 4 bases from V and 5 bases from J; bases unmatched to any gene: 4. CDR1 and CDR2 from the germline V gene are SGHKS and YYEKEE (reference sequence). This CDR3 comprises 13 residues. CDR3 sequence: CASSLRTGDEQYF. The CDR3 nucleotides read TGTGCCAGCAGCCTCAGGACAGGGGACGAGCAGTACTTC. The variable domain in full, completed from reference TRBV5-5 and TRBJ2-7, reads DAGVTQSPTHLIKTRGQQVTLRCSPISGHKSVSWYQQVLGQGPQFIFQYYEKEERGRGNFPDRFSARQFPNYSSELNVNALLLGDSALYLCASSLRTGDEQYFGPGTRLTVT.